This TCR beta chain was retrieved from a study of CD8 T cells in Susac syndrome. Study background: Blood was drawn from patients with Susac syndrome. At that point, they were therapy-naive, on corticosteroids, or on intravenous immunoglobulin alone.

Recently defined diagnostic criteria classed the Susac syndrome patients as definite or probable. In contrast to the negatively isolated CD8+ and CD4+ T cells, TEMRA cells were FACS-enriched. The RNA, about 0.5 to 1 ug, was put through reverse transcription using random hexamers. By means of immunoSEQ multiplex PCR, TCR beta CDR3 spanning 54 Vbeta and 13 Jbeta underwent amplification. Using its own MiXCR run on the immunoSEQ multiplex PCR reads, TCRdb lists one record per CDR3 protein. The sample records under 200,000 distinct CDR3 sequences, 94% being singletons. The CDR3 is 14 residues long. The ends were cut back, 6 bases at V and 1 base at J, with 12 bases in the middle.

J is TRBJ1-1 and V is TRBV12-3 or TRBV12-4; D ambiguous. Input material: CD4+ T cells from PBMCs. The origin of this receptor is a human donor with Susac syndrome. Here the CDR3 DNA reads TGTGCCAGCAGGCTCTCCGGGTCGAACACTGAAGCTTTCTTT. Its translation: CASRLSGSNTEAFF.